The T cell receptor (beta chain) under discussion was sequenced for a study of blood T cell repertoires in COVID-19. Study-wide background: Samples of COVID-19 (acute and convalescent) were obtained from the United States, Italy and Spain. Nucleic acid was either cDNA or gDNA, and it came from T cells, B-cell-depleted T cells, or PBMCs.

This clone has only one observation. Germline trimming cut 0 bases from V and 0 bases from J; bases unmatched to any gene: 5. This CDR3 is 16 amino acids long. Germline CDR1 reads SGHNT; CDR2 reads YYREEE (reference sequence). Original analysis: Reference gene primer amplification gave estimated nucleated cell counts. Libraries were prepared by immunoSEQ multiplex PCR; TCRdb keeps only in-frame clonotypes and omits some of them. That table supplies the V and J calls and clone size; D and trimming were determined from the DNA. The top ten hold 5.2% of the sample, which has roughly 180,000 clones, 80% to 85% seen once.

This receptor was identified in a woman between 25 and 40 years old with acute or convalescent COVID-19. This rearrangement joins TRBV5-4 to TRBJ2-7; 8 bases fit TRBD2. The sequenced sample consisted of peripheral blood. CDR3 region: CASSLAFGGGSYEQYF. The CDR3 DNA sequence: TGTGCCAGCAGCTTGGCCTTCGGGGGGGGCTCCTACGAGCAGTACTTC.